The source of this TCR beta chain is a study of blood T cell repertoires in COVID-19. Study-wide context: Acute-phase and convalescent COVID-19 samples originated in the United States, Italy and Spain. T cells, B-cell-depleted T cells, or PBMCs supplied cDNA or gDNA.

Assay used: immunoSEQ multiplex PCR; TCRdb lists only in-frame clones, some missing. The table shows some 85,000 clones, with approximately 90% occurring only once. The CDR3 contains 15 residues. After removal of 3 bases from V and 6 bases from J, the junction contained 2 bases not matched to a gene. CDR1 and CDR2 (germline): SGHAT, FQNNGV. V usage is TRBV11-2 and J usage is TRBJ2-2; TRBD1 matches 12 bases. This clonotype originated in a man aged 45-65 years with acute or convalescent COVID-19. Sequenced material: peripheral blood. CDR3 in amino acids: CASSFGTGGPGELFF. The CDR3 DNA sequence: TGTGCCAGCAGCTTCGGGACAGGGGGCCCCGGGGAGCTGTTTTTT. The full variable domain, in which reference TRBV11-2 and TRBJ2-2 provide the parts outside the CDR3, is EAGVAQSPRYKIIEKRQSVAFWCNPISGHATLYWYQQILGQGPKLLIQFQNNGVVDDSQLPKDRFSAERLKGVDSTLKIQPAKLEDSAVYLCASSFGTGGPGELFFGEGSRLTVL.